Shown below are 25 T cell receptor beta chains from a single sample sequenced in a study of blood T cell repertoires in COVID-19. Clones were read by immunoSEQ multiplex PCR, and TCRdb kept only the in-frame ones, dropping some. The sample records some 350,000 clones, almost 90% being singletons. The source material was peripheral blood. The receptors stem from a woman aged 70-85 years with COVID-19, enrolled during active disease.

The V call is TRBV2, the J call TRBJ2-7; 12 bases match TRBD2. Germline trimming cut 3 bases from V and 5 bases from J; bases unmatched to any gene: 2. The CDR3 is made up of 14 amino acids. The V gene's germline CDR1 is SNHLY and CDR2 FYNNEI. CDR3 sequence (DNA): TGTGCCAGCAGTGAGACTAGCGGGGGAAACGAGCAGTACTTC. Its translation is CASSETSGGNEQYF.

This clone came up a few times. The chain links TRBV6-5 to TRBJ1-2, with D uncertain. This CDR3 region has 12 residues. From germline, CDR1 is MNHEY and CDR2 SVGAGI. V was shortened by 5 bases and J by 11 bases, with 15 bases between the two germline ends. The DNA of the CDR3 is TGTGCCAGCAGTCCCCGAGGAACCCCTTACACCTTC. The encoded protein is CASSPRGTPYTF.

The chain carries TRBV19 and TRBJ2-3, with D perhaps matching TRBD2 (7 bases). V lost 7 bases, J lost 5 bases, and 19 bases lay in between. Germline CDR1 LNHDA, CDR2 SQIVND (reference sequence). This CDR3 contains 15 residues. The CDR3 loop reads CASTFSPGEGDTQYF. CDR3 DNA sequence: TGTGCCAGTACCTTTTCGCCAGGGGAGGGAGATACGCAGTATTTT.

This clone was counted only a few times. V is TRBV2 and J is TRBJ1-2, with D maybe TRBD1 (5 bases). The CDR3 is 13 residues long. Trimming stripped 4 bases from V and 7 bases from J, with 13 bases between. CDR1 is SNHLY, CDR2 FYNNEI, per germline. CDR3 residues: CASSVGQGLGYTF. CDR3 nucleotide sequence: TGTGCCAGCAGTGTTGGGCAGGGACTTGGCTACACCTTC. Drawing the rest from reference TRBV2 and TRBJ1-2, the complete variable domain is EPEVTQTPSHQVTQMGQEVILRCVPISNHLYFYWYRQILGQKVEFLVSFYNNEISEKSEIFDDQFSVERPDGSNFTLKIRSTKLEDSAMYFCASSVGQGLGYTFGSGTRLTVV.

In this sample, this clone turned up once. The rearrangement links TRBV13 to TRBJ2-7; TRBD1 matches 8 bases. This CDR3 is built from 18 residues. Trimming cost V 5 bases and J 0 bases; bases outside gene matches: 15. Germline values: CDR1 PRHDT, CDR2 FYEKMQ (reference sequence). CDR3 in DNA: TGTGCCAGCAGCGATACCAGGGGGCGCCCCTTAAGCTCCTACGAGCAGTACTTC. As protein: CASSDTRGRPLSSYEQYF.

Here the CDR3 reads CASSYVPNSPLHF. CDR3 in DNA: TGTGCCAGCAGTTACGTTCCAAATTCACCCCTCCACTTT. The V gene is TRBV6-2 or TRBV6-3, the J gene TRBJ1-6; D unclear. The CDR3 loop spans 13 amino acids. CDR1 is MNHEY, CDR2 SVGEGT, per germline. Trimming removed 2 bases at V and 7 bases at J, with 6 bases between.

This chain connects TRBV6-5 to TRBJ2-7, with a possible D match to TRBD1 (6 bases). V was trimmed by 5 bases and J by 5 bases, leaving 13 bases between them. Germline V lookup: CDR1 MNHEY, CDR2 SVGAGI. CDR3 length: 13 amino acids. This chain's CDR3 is CASSQRDIDEQYF. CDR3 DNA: TGTGCCAGCAGTCAGAGGGACATTGACGAGCAGTACTTC.

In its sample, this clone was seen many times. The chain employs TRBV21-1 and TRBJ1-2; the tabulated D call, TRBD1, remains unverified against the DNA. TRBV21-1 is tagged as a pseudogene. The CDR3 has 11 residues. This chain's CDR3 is CASSKGHGYTF. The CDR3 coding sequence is TGTGCCAGCAGCAAGGGGCATGGCTACACCTTC.

The CDR3 DNA sequence: TGTGCCGGCGGAGGGGGCCACGAGCAGTACTTC. It encodes CAGGGGHEQYF. The genes are TRBV30 and TRBJ2-7; D may be TRBD1 (7 bases). Deletions cut 8 bases from V and 5 bases from J, with 13 bases between. Germline CDR1 and CDR2: GTSNPN and SVGIG (reference sequence). The CDR3 runs 11 residues.

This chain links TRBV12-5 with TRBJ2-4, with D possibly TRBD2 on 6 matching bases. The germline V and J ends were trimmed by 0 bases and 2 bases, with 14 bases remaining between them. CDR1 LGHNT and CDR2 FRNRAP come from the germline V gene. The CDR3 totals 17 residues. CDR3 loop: CASGLVQQGGTKNIQYF. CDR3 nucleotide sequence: TGTGCTAGTGGTTTGGTACAGCAGGGAGGTACCAAAAACATTCAGTACTTC.

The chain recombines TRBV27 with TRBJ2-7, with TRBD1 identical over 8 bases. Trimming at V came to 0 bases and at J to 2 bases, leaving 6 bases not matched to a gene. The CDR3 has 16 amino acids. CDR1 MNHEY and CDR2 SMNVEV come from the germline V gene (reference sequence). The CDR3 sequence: CASSLSALQGAYEQYF. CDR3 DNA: TGTGCCAGCAGTTTATCGGCCCTACAGGGGGCCTACGAGCAGTACTTC.

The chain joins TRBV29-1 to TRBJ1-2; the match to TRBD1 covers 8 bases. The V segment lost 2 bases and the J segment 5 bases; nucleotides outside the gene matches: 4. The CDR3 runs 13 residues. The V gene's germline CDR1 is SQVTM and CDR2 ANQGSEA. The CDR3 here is CSVESGGGYGYTF. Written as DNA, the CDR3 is TGCAGCGTTGAATCAGGGGGCGGATATGGCTACACCTTC.

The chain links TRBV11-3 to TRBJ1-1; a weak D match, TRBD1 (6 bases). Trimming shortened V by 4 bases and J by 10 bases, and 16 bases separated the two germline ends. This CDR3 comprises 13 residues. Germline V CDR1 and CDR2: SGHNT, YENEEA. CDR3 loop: CASSSETGGRAFF. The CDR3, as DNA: TGTGCCAGCAGCTCCGAAACGGGGGGCCGAGCTTTCTTT.

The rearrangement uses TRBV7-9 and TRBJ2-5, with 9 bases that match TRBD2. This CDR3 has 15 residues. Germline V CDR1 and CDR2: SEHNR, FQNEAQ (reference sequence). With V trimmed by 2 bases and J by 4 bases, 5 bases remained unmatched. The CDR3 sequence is CASSLRRGGPETQYF. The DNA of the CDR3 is TGTGCCAGCAGCTTAAGGCGGGGGGGCCCAGAGACCCAGTACTTC.

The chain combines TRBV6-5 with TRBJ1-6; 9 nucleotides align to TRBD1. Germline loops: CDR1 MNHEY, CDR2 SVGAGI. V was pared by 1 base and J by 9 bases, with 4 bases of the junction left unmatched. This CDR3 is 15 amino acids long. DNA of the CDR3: TGTGCCAGCAGTTACTGGGGACAGGGAGGTTCACCCCTCCACTTT. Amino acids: CASSYWGQGGSPLHF.

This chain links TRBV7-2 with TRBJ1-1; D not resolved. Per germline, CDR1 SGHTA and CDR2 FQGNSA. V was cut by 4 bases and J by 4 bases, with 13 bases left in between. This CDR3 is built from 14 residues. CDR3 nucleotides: TGTGCCAGCAGCTCACCGCGTGGAGGCACTGAAGCTTTCTTT. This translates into CASSSPRGGTEAFF. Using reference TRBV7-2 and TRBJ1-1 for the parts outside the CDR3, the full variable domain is GAGVSQSPSNKVTEKGKDVELRCDPISGHTALYWYRQSLGQGLEFLIYFQGNSAPDKSGLPSDRFSAERTGGSVSTLTIQRTQQEDSAVYLCASSSPRGGTEAFFGQGTRLTVV.

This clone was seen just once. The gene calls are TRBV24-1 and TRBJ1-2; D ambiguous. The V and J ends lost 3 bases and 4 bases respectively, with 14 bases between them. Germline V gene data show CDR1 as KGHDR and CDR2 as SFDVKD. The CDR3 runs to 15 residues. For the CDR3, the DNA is TGTGCCACCAGTGATCCCGCGGCAGATCCCTATGGCTACACCTTC. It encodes CATSDPAADPYGYTF.

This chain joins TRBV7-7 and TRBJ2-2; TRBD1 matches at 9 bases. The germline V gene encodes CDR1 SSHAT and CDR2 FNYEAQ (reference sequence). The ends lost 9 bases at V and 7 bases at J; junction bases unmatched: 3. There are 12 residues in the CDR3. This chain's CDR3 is CASTGGNGELFF. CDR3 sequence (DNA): TGTGCCAGTACAGGGGGCAACGGGGAGCTGTTTTTT.

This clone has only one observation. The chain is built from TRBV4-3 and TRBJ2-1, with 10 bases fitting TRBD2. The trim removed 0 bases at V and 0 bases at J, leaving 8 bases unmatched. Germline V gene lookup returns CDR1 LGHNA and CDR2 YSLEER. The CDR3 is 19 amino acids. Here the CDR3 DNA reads TGCGCCAGCAGCCAAGATATAGCGGGGGGAGCGAGCTCCTACAATGAGCAGTTCTTC. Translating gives CASSQDIAGGASSYNEQFF.

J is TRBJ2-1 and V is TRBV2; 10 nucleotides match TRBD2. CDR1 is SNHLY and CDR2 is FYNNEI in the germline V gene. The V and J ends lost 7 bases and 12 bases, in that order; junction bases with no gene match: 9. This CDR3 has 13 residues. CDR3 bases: TGTGCCAGCATGAAAGCGGGGGGGCTCTGGCAGTTCTTC. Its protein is CASMKAGGLWQFF.

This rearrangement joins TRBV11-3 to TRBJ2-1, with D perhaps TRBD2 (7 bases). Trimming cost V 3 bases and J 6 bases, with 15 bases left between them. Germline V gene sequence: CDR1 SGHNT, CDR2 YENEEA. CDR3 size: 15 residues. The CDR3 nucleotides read TGTGCCAGCAGCTTCGGGGGGCCCGAGTTCAATGAGCAGTTCTTC. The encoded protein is CASSFGGPEFNEQFF.

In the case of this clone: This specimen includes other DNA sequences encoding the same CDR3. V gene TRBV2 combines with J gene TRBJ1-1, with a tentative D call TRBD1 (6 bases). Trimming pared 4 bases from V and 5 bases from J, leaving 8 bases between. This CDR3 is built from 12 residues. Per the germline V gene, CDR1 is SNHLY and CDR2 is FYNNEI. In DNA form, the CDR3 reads TGTGCCAGCAGTGGGGGGCGGACTGAAGCTTTCTTT. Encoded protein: CASSGGRTEAFF.

CDR3 DNA sequence: TGTGCCAGTAGCATCACAGGGATAGGTCCTGGAAACACCATATATTTT. Translated, it gives CASSITGIGPGNTIYF. The chain couples TRBV19 to TRBJ1-3, with D possibly TRBD1 on 6 matching bases. This CDR3 comprises 16 residues. The V end lost 6 bases, the J end lost 2 bases, and 17 bases lay between the germline ends. Per the germline V gene, CDR1 is LNHDA and CDR2 is SQIVND (reference sequence).

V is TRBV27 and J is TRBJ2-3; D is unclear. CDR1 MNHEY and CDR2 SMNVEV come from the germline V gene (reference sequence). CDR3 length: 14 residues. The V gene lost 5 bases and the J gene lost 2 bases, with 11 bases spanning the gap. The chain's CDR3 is CASSRLKTTDTQYF. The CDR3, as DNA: TGTGCCAGCAGTAGACTCAAAACCACAGATACGCAGTATTTT.

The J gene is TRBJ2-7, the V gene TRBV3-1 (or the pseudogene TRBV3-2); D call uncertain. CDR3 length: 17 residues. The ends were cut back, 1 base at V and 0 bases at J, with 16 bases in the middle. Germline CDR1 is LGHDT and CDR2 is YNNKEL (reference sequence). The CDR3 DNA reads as TGTGCCAGCAGCCAAGTTCGGTTAGGCGGCAGCTCCTACGAGCAGTACTTC. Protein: CASSQVRLGGSSYEQYF.